This entry features one T cell receptor beta chain sequence. This clonotype was seen many times. Its antigen has not been determined. No qualities accompany the bases; no much larger clone lies one base away. Including the terminal cysteine and phenylalanine, the CDR3 comprises 15 residues. Of all the DNA, just the CDR3 is kept, 45 bases in frame from base 1. V lost 2 bases and J lost 7 bases, and the count of bases not matched to a germline gene is 8. Looking up the germline V gene (reference sequence) yields CDR1 SGHKS and CDR2 YYEKEE. The library relied on 5' RACE. Sequencer: NextSeq 500. To correct for sequencing error and PCR bias, the TCR library protocol tagged individual cDNA molecules with unique molecular identifiers. Both TCR alpha and beta chains were sequenced, and tight co-correlation was observed between alpha and beta sequence abundances in each sample. In the paper's pipeline: Decombinator V4 was used to annotate the V gene, J gene and CDR3 of the TCR sequences. Expanded TCRs were defined as changing significantly between any two time points under a Poisson model with p below 0.0001. TCR abundances were normalised to the total number of TCRs sequenced per sample and were expressed as counts per million. TRAV1-2 paired with TRAJ12, TRAJ20 or TRAJ33 defined MAIT TCRs, while TRAV10 paired with TRAJ18 defined iNKT TCRs. VDJdb, accessed on 1 November 2021, was searched for TCRs annotated for CMV, EBV and SARS-CoV-2, and TCRs annotated for more than one antigen were excluded. The public reads were run again by TCRdb, first through fastp at Q25 and then through MiXCR, and only productive beta chains were kept. Rows are combined by CDR3 protein, so each entry shows the most common genes and DNA. TCRdb, not the original authors, processed these V and J calls. The table for this sample lists about 100,000 distinct CDR3 sequences; over 8.5% of them were counted only once. Approximately 8.1% of the sample is held by the ten biggest clonotypes.

The data originate from a study of early T cells in non-severe SARS-CoV-2 infection (dated by TCRdb to the early 2020s). Looking at the study overall: Bulk RNA from unsorted whole blood was used for TCR sequencing, so alpha and beta chains could not be paired. On the study overall, not on this receptor specifically: VDJdb matching was skewed toward anti-spike CD8 responses and likely underestimated virus-specific expansions, missing private and CD4 specificities.

A case-control design nested within a healthcare worker cohort in London, UK, was used, with weekly nasopharyngeal swab PCR tests and blood sampling performed. Healthcare workers were recruited during the week of the UK lockdown, between 23 and 31 March 2020, and followed weekly for up to roughly 15 weeks. This receptor chain uses TRBV5-5 and TRBJ2-1, with TRBD1 identical over 8 junction bases. The source is an adult who was a healthcare worker with PCR-confirmed SARS-CoV-2 infection or an uninfected control (not recorded which). Specimen: whole blood. The DNA sequence is TGTGCCAGCAGCTTTGGACAGGGTGGGGTGAATGAGCAGTTCTTC. Its coded protein is CASSFGQGGVNEQFF.